This T cell receptor (beta chain) was recovered during a study of read filtering for tumor transcriptome and immune sequencing. Overall study context: Among patients, 17 to 20 were male and some 15 female, aged roughly 40 to 90 (mean about 71). Per sample, TCR-region reads ranged about 3.5 to 11 million by IR-seq, about 80 to 1,400 by RNA-seq. Study observations and caveats: Even smaller IR-seq throughput identified most shared clonotypes. Sorted CD138-negative bone marrow cells were not purified T cells.

This clonotype came up many times. The antigen is not known. This library used roughly 430 ng RNA and molecular barcoded adaptors spanning alpha/delta and beta/gamma chains. Each CDR3 protein is one row after TCRdb ran MiXCR on the reads. The sample consists of 120,000 or so distinct CDR3 sequences, 10% to 15% of them appearing once. The receptor comes from a donor at least 40 years old with multiple myeloma. The sample consisted of a population of CD138-negative cells sorted from bone marrow.

This CDR3 is CASKLTGGNEQFF. CDR3 bases: TGTGCCAGCAAACTGACAGGGGGTAATGAGCAGTTCTTC. The V call is TRBV7-9, the J call TRBJ2-1; 9 nucleotides line up with TRBD1. There are 13 residues in the CDR3. CDR1 is SEHNR and CDR2 is FQNEAQ in the germline V gene (reference sequence). With 7 bases clipped from V and 7 bases from J, the junction kept 5 bases outside the gene matches.